This T cell receptor (beta chain) was sequenced during a study of cytomegalovirus exposure and HLA in healthy donors. Only in-frame clones appear in the TCRdb table, and some are missing; sequencing was by immunoSEQ multiplex PCR. The repertoire holds approximately 140,000 clones, with about four fifths as singletons. This clone was observed a single time. Antigen specificity is unknown. The study drew the donors from its approximately 120-subject validation cohort, separate from the roughly 710-subject first cohort. Study results and limitations: The authors confirmed in vitro that a few CMV-associated chains were specific for CMV antigens. Subsequent analysis found a tendency for first-cohort TCR clusters to co-occur within the 120 validation repertoires. The study listed roughly 150 cytomegalovirus-associated TCR beta chains.

This receptor was taken from a woman aged 30 to 39 in good health and CMV-seronegative. The sample consisted of PBMCs.

The CDR3 DNA follows: TGTGCCAGCAGCGGGGCCGGGACTCACGCGAACACCGGGGAGCTGTTTTTT. Encoded protein: CASSGAGTHANTGELFF. This chain connects TRBV7-8 to TRBJ2-2, with TRBD2 as a possible D gene (6 bases). Germline lookup yields CDR1 SGHVS and CDR2 FQNEAQ. This CDR3 has 17 amino acids. V was trimmed by 5 bases and J by 0 bases, leaving 16 bases between them.